Listed below are T cell receptor beta chains from one sample, sequenced in a study of T cell responses to AZD1222 COVID-19 vaccine. Sequencing was performed with immunoSEQ multiplex PCR; in TCRdb, only in-frame clones are kept and a portion is missing. The table lists 130,000 or so clones, 80% to 95% of them singletons. Sequences were derived from peripheral blood, sampled 28 days after the second AZD1222 dose. The source of these receptors is an adult who received the AZD1222 COVID-19 vaccine. Both conserved end residues are part of each CDR3. D genes are given only for firm matches. Clone size is shown for a subset of rows, as once, few, many or a class of expanded clone.

V gene	D gene	J gene	clone size	CDR3 protein	CDR3 DNA
TRBV6-2/TRBV6-3	NA	TRBJ1-1	NA	CASSYASGRRMNTEAFF	TGTGCCAGCAGTTACGCGAGTGGCAGGCGAATGAACACTGAAGCTTTCTTT
TRBV6-5	TRBD1	TRBJ1-6	NA	CASSYAQGDNSPLHF	TGTGCCAGCAGTTACGCGCAGGGGGATAATTCACCCCTCCACTTT
TRBV18	NA	TRBJ1-2	NA	CASSRGDPALRGYTF	TGTGCCAGCTCACGGGGGGACCCAGCCCTCCGGGGCTACACCTTC
TRBV12-3/TRBV12-4	TRBD1	TRBJ1-6	NA	CASTDRANSPLHF	TGTGCCAGCACTGACAGGGCTAATTCACCCCTCCACTTT
TRBV7-9	NA	TRBJ1-2	few	CASSLEGYGYTF	TGTGCCAGCAGCTTAGAAGGGTATGGCTACACCTTC
TRBV30	NA	TRBJ1-1	NA	CAWRIRGNTEAFF	TGTGCCTGGAGGATACGGGGGAACACTGAAGCTTTCTTT
TRBV9	NA	TRBJ1-4	NA	CASSGGGAGDEKLFF	TGTGCCAGCAGCGGAGGTGGGGCGGGGGATGAAAAACTGTTTTTT
TRBV5-4	NA	TRBJ2-7	NA	CASSSPMSSYEQYF	TGTGCCAGCAGCTCGCCGATGAGTTCCTACGAGCAGTACTTC
TRBV7-3	NA	TRBJ2-1	NA	CASSPDYNEQFF	TGTGCCAGCAGCCCAGACTACAATGAGCAGTTCTTC
TRBV30	TRBD1	TRBJ1-2	NA	CAWRWGRGLVGYTF	TGTGCCTGGAGGTGGGGCAGGGGGTTAGTTGGCTACACCTTC
TRBV7-9	NA	TRBJ2-1	NA	CASSLLGLSYNEQFF	TGTGCCAGCAGCTTATTAGGCCTCTCCTACAATGAGCAGTTCTTC
TRBV6-5	TRBD1	TRBJ2-7	NA	CASSSDRGAYEQYF	TGTGCCAGCAGTTCCGACAGGGGGGCCTACGAGCAGTACTTC
TRBV5-5	NA	TRBJ1-5	NA	CASSWDPTGPNQPQHF	TGTGCCAGCAGCTGGGACCCAACGGGGCCGAACCAGCCCCAGCATTTT
TRBV30	NA	TRBJ1-4	NA	CAWSRSPNEKLFF	TGTGCCTGGAGTCGAAGTCCCAATGAAAAACTGTTTTTT
TRBV7-2	TRBD1	TRBJ1-6	NA	CASSLAGQGAANSPLHF	TGTGCCAGCAGCTTAGCGGGACAGGGGGCAGCAAATTCACCCCTCCACTTT
TRBV12-5	NA	TRBJ1-5	NA	CASGLAMTAIQHF	TGTGCTAGTGGTTTGGCCATGACAGCGATCCAGCATTTT
TRBV5-1	NA	TRBJ2-7	NA	CASSYLTGYSYEQYF	TGCGCCAGCAGCTATCTGACAGGATACTCCTACGAGCAGTACTTC
TRBV30	TRBD1	TRBJ1-2	NA	CAWGGGGIYGYTF	TGTGCCTGGGGCGGAGGGGGCATCTATGGCTACACCTTC
TRBV2	NA	TRBJ1-2	NA	CAPTREQGIAFVGYGYTF	TGTGCCCCGACCCGTGAGCAGGGGATAGCTTTTGTGGGCTATGGCTACACCTTC
TRBV21-1	NA	TRBJ2-3	NA	CASSNFRGYTDTQYF	TGTGCCAGCAGCAATTTTAGGGGGTACACAGATACGCAGTATTTT
TRBV10-3	NA	TRBJ1-4	NA	CAIRGGEVNEKLFF	TGTGCCATCAGGGGAGGGGAGGTGAATGAAAAACTGTTTTTT
TRBV6-5	TRBD1	TRBJ1-1	NA	CASRTGTGANTEAFF	TGTGCCAGCAGAACCGGGACAGGGGCGAACACTGAAGCTTTCTTT
TRBV10-3	NA	TRBJ2-2	once	CATGGLAVETGELFF	TGTGCCACCGGGGGGCTAGCGGTCGAAACCGGGGAGCTGTTTTTT
TRBV6-2/TRBV6-3	NA	TRBJ1-5	NA	CASSYGARGLNQPQHF	TGTGCCAGCAGTTATGGTGCACGGGGGCTAAATCAGCCCCAGCATTTT
TRBV7-9	TRBD1	TRBJ1-5	NA	CASSGQGFNQPQHF	TGTGCCAGCAGCGGACAGGGGTTTAATCAGCCCCAGCATTTT
TRBV5-1	NA	TRBJ2-3	once	CASSPGGRGITDTQYF	TGCGCCAGCAGCCCTGGGGGGCGGGGGATCACAGATACGCAGTATTTT